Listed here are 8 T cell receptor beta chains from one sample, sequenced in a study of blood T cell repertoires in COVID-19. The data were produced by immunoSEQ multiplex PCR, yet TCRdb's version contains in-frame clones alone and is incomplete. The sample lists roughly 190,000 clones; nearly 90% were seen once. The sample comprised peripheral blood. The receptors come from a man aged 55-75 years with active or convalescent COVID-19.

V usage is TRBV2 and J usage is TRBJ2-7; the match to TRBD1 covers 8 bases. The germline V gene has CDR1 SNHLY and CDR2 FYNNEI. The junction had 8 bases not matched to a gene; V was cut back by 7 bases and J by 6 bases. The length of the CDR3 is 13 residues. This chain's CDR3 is CASTRQGASEQYF. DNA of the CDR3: TGTGCCAGCACTCGCCAGGGGGCATCCGAGCAGTACTTC.

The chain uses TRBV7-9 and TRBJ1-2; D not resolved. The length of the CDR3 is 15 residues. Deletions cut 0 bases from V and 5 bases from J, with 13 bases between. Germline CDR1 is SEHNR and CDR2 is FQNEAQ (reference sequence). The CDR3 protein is CASSLASGVNYGYTF. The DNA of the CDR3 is TGTGCCAGCAGCTTAGCCTCCGGGGTCAATTATGGCTACACCTTC.

CDR3 nucleotides: TGTGCCAGCAGCAAATACACAGAATTGAACACTGAAGCTTTCTTT. Amino acid sequence: CASSKYTELNTEAFF. The chain employs TRBV21-1 and TRBJ1-1; TRBD1 is taken as the D call from the table, unchecked against the DNA. TRBV21-1 is reported as a pseudogene. CDR3 length equals 15 residues.

CDR3 sequence: CASSQGDRASQYF. The DNA of the CDR3 is TGTGCCAGCAGCCAAGGGGACAGGGCGTCCCAGTACTTC. V is TRBV14 and J is TRBJ2-5, with TRBD1 matching over 9 bases. Per the germline V gene, CDR1 is SGHDN and CDR2 is FVKESK. V was pared by 1 base and J by 9 bases, with 3 bases of the junction left unmatched. The CDR3 totals 13 residues.

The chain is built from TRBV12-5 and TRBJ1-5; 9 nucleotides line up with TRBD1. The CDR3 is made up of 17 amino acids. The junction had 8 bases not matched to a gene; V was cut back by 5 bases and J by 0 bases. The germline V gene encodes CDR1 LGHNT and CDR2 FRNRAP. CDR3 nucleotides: TGTGCTAGTGGTCCCCGGGACAGGGAGTATAGCAATCAGCCCCAGCATTTT. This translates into CASGPRDREYSNQPQHF.

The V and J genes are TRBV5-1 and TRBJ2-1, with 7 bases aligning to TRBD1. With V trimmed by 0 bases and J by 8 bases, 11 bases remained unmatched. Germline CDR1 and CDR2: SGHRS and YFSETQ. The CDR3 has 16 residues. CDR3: CASSLVRGRGLDEQFF. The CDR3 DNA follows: TGCGCCAGCAGCTTGGTTAGGGGGCGAGGGTTAGATGAGCAGTTCTTC.

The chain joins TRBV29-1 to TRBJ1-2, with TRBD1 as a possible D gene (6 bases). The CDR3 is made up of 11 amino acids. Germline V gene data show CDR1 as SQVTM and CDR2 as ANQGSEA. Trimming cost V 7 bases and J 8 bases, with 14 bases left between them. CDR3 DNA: TGCAGCGCCAGGCAGGGGAAGGGCTACACCTTC. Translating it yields CSARQGKGYTF.

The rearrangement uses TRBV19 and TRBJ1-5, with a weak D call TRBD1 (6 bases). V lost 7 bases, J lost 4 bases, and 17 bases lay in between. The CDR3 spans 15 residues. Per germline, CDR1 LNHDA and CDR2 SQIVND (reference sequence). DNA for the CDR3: TGTGCCAGTAAATGGACAGATAACGTAAATCAGCCCCAGCATTTT. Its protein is CASKWTDNVNQPQHF.